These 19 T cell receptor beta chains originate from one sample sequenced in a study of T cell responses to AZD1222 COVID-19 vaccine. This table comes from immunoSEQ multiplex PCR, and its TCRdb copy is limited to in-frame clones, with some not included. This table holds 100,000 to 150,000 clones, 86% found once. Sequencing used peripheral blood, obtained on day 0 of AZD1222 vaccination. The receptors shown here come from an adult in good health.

This chain's CDR3 is CATSDNSVSYEQYF. The CDR3 DNA sequence: TGTGCCACCAGTGACAACAGCGTGTCCTACGAGCAGTACTTC. The chain carries TRBV24-1 and TRBJ2-7; D is ambiguous. Per germline, CDR1 KGHDR and CDR2 SFDVKD. Trimming pared 4 bases from V and 1 base from J, leaving 10 bases between. The CDR3 consists of 14 residues.

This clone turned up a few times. CDR3 in DNA: TGTGCCACAGGGACGGCCGGAAACACCATATATTTT. Translated, it gives CATGTAGNTIYF. V usage is TRBV2 and J usage is TRBJ1-3; D might be TRBD1 (5 bases). V gave up 10 bases and J gave up 4 bases, with 11 bases separating them. Germline CDR1 SNHLY, CDR2 FYNNEI. The CDR3 loop spans 12 amino acids.

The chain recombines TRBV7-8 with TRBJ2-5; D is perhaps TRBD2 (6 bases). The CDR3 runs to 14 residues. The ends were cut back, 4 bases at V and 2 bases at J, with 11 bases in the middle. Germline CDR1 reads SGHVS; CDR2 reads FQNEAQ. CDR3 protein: CASSSIRGQETQYF. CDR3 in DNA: TGTGCCAGCAGCTCGATCCGGGGGCAAGAGACCCAGTACTTC.

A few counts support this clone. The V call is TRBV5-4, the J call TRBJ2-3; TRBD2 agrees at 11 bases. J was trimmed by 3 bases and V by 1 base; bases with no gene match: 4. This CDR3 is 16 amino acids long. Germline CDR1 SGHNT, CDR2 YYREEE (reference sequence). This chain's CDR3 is CASSLYLAGGTDTQYF. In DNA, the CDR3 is TGTGCCAGCAGCTTGTATCTAGCGGGGGGTACAGATACGCAGTATTTT.

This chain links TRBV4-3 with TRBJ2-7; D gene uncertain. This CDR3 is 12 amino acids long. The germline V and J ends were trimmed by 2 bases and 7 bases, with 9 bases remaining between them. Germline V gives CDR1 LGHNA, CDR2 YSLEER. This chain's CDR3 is CASSQPGTEQYF. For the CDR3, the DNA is TGCGCCAGCAGCCAACCAGGCACGGAGCAGTACTTC.

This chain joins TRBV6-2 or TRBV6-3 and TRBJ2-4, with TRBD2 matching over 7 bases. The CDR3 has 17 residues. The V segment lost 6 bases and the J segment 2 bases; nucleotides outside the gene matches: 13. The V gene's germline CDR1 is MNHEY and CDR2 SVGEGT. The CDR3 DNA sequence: TGTGCCAGCAGCCGACTACTGACTAGCTCATCCAAAAACATTCAGTACTTC. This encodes CASSRLLTSSSKNIQYF.

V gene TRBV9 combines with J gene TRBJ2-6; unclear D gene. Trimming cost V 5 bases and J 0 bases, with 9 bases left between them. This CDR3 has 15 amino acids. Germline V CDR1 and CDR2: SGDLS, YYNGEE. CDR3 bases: TGTGCCAGCAGTCTCGTCCGCTCTGGGGCCAACGTCCTGACTTTC. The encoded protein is CASSLVRSGANVLTF.

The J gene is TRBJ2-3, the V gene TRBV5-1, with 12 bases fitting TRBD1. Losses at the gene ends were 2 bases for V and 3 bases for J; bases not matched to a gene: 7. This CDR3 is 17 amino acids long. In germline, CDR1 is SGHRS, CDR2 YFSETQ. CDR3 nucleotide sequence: TGCGCCAGCAGCTTCCGCGCGGGACAGGGGGCAACAGATACGCAGTATTTT. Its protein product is CASSFRAGQGATDTQYF.

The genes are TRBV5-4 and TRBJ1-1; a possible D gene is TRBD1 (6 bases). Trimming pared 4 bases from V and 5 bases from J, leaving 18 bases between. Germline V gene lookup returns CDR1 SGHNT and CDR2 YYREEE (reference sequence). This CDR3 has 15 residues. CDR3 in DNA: TGTGCCAGCAGCCCGGGGGGCACGGCAAGGACTGAAGCTTTCTTT. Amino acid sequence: CASSPGGTARTEAFF. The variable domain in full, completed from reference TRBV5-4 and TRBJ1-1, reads ETGVTQSPTHLIKTRGQQVTLRCSSQSGHNTVSWYQQALGQGPQFIFQYYREEENGRGNFPPRFSGLQFPNYSSELNVNALELDDSALYLCASSPGGTARTEAFFGQGTRLTVV.

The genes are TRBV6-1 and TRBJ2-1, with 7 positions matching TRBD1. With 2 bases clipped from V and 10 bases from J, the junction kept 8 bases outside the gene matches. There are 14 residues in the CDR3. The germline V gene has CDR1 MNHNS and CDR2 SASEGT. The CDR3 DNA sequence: TGTGCCAGCAGTGAATCGATCAGGGGGAACGAGCAGTTCTTC. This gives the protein CASSESIRGNEQFF.

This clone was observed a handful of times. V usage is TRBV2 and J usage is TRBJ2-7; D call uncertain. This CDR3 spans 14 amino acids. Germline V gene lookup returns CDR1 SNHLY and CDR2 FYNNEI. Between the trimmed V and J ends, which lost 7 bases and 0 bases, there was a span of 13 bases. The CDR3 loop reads CASTVASSSYEQYF. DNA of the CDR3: TGTGCCAGCACAGTCGCGTCAAGCTCCTACGAGCAGTACTTC. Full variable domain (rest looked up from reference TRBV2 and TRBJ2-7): EPEVTQTPSHQVTQMGQEVILRCVPISNHLYFYWYRQILGQKVEFLVSFYNNEISEKSEIFDDQFSVERPDGSNFTLKIRSTKLEDSAMYFCASTVASSSYEQYFGPGTRLTVT.

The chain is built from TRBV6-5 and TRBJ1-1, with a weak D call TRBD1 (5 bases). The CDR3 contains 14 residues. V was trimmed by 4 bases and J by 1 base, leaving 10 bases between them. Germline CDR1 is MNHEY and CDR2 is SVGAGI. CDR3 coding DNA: TGTGCCAGCAGTTCCCGGGGGAAGAACACTGAAGCTTTCTTT. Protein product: CASSSRGKNTEAFF.

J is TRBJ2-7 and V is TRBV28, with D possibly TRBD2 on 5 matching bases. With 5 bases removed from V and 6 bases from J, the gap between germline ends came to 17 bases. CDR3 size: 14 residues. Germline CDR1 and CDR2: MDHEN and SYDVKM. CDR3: CASSPHGSASEQYF. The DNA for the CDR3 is TGTGCCAGCAGTCCCCATGGTAGCGCCTCCGAGCAGTACTTC.

For the CDR3, the DNA is TGTGCCAGCAGCTTAAGGTCAGAGGTGAACACTGAAGCTTTCTTT. Translated: CASSLRSEVNTEAFF. The J gene is TRBJ1-1, the V gene TRBV7-3, with no clear D. Trimming left V 1 base short and J 0 bases short, with 9 bases between. CDR1 and CDR2 from the germline V gene are SGHTA and FQGTGA. CDR3 length: 15 amino acids. The whole variable domain, filled in from reference TRBV7-3 and TRBJ1-1, reads GAGVSQTPSNKVTEKGKYVELRCDPISGHTALYWYRQSLGQGPEFLIYFQGTGAADDSGLPNDRFFAVRPEGSVSTLKIQRTERGDSAVYLCASSLRSEVNTEAFFGQGTRLTVV.

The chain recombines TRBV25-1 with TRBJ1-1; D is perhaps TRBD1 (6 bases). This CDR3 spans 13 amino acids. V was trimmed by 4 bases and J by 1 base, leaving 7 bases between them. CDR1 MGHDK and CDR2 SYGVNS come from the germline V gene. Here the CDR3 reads CASSGGQNTEAFF. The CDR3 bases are TGTGCCAGCAGTGGGGGACAGAACACTGAAGCTTTCTTT.

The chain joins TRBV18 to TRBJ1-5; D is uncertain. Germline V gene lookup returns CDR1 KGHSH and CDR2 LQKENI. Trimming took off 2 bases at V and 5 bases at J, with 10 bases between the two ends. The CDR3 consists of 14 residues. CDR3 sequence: CASSPIKRDQPQHF. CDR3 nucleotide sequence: TGTGCCAGCTCACCAATAAAACGGGATCAGCCCCAGCATTTT.

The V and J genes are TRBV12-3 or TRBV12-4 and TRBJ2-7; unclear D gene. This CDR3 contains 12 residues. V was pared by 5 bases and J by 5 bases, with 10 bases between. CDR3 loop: CASSLIFHEQYF. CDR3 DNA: TGTGCCAGCAGTCTAATCTTCCACGAGCAGTACTTC.

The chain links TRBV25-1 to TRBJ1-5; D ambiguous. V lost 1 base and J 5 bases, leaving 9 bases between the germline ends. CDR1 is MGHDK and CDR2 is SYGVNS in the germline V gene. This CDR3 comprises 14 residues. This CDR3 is CASSELGRDQPQHF. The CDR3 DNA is TGTGCCAGCAGTGAATTGGGGAGGGATCAGCCCCAGCATTTT.

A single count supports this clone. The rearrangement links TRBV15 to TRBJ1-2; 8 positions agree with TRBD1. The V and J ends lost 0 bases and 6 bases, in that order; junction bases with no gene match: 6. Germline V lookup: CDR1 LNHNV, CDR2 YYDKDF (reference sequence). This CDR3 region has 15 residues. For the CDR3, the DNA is TGTGCCACCAGCAGAGACGCGACAGGGGCCCATGGCTACACCTTC. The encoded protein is CATSRDATGAHGYTF.